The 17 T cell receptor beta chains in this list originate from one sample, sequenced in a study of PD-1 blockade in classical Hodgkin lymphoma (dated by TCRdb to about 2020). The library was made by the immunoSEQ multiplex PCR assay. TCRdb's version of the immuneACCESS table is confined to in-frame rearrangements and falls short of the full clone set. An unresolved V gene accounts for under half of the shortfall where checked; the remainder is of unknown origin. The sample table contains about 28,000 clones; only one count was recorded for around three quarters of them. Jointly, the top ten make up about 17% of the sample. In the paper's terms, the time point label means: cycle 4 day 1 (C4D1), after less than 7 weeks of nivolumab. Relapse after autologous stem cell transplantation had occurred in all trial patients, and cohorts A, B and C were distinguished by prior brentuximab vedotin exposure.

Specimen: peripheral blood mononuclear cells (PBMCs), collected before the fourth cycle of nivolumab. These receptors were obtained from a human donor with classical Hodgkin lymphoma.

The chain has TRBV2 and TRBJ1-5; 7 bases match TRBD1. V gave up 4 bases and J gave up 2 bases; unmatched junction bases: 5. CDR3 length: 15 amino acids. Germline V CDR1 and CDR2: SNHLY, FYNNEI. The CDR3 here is CASSGQGWGNQPQHF. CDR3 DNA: TGTGCCAGCAGTGGACAGGGTTGGGGCAATCAGCCCCAGCATTTT.

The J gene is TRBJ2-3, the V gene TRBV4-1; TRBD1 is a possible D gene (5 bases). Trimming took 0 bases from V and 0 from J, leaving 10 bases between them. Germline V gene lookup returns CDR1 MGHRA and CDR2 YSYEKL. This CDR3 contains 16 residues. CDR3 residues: CASSQDRQTSTDTQYF. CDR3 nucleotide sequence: TGCGCCAGCAGCCAAGACCGACAGACTAGCACAGATACGCAGTATTTT.

CDR3 protein: CASSSLISAGPRTQYF. CDR3 DNA sequence: TGCGCCAGCAGCTCCCTTATCTCAGCGGGGCCGCGGACCCAGTACTTC. The V and J genes are TRBV5-1 and TRBJ2-5, with 7 bases matching TRBD2. V was pared by 3 bases and J by 7 bases, with 15 bases of the junction left unmatched. Germline CDR1 and CDR2: SGHRS and YFSETQ. This CDR3 has 16 residues.

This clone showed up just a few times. The CDR3: CASSYNSLLGTFGGYTF. CDR3 nucleotide sequence: TGTGCCAGCAGCTATAACAGTCTCCTTGGTACTTTTGGAGGCTACACCTTC. The chain recombines TRBV7-9 with TRBJ1-2; D remains ambiguous. V was trimmed by 4 bases and J by 8 bases, leaving 26 bases between them. The CDR3 consists of 17 residues. Looked up from germline, CDR1 is SEHNR and CDR2 is FQNEAQ (reference sequence).

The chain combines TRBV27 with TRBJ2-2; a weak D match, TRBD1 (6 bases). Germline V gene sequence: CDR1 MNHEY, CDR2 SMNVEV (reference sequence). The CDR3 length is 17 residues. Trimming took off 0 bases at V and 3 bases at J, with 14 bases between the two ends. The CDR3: CASSLSFQGIYTGELFF. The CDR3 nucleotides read TGTGCCAGCAGTTTATCGTTCCAGGGGATATACACCGGGGAGCTGTTTTTT.

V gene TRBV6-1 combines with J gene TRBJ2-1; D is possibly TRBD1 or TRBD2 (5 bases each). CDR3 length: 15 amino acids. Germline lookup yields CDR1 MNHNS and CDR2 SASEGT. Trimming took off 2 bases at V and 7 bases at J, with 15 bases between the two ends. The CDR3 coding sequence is TGTGCCAGCAGTGAAAATCGAGGGGCACTAAATGAGCAGTTCTTC. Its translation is CASSENRGALNEQFF.

The chain's CDR3 is CASSHVGSNPEAFF. The CDR3 coding sequence is TGTGCCAGCAGCCACGTGGGTTCGAATCCCGAAGCTTTCTTT. The chain combines TRBV5-5 with TRBJ1-1, with D unclear. This CDR3 region has 14 residues. Trimming took 4 bases from V and 8 from J, leaving 18 bases between them. Germline loops: CDR1 SGHKS, CDR2 YYEKEE (reference sequence). Filled out from reference TRBV5-5 and TRBJ1-1, the complete variable domain reads DAGVTQSPTHLIKTRGQQVTLRCSPISGHKSVSWYQQVLGQGPQFIFQYYEKEERGRGNFPDRFSARQFPNYSSELNVNALLLGDSALYLCASSHVGSNPEAFFGQGTRLTVV.

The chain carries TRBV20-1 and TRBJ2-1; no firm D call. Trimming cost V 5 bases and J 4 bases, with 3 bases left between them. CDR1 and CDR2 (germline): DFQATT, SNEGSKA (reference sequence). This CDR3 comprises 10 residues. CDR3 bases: TGCAGTGCTTCGTACAATGAGCAGTTCTTC. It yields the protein CSASYNEQFF.

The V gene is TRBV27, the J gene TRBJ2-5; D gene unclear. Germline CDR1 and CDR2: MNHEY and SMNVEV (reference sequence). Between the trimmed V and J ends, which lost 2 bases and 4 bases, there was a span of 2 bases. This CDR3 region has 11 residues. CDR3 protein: CASSLRETQYF. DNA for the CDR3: TGTGCCAGCAGTTTAAGAGAGACCCAGTACTTC.

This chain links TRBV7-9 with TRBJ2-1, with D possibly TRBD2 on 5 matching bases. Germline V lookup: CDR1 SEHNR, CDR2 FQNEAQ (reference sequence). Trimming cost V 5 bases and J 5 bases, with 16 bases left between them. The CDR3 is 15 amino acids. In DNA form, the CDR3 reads TGTGCCAGCAGCCCACGAGGGTCCTCGAACAATGAGCAGTTCTTC. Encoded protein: CASSPRGSSNNEQFF.

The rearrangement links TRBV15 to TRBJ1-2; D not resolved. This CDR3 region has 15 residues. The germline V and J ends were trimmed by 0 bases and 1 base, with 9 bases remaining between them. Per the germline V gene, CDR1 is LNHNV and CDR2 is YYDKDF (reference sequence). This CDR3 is CATSRDTGGNYGYTF. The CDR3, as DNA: TGTGCCACCAGCAGAGATACGGGAGGTAACTATGGCTACACCTTC.

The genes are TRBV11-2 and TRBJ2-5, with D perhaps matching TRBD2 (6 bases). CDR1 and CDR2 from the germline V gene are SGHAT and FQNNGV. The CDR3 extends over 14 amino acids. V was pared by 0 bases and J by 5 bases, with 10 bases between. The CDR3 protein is CASSLDAGRETQYF. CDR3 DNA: TGTGCCAGCAGCTTAGATGCAGGGAGGGAGACCCAGTACTTC.

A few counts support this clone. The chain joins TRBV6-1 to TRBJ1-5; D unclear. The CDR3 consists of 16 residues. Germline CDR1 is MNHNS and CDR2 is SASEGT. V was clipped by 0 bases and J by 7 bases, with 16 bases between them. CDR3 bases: TGTGCCAGCAGTGAAGCGAGTGGTACAGCCCTGCAGCCCCAGCATTTT. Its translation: CASSEASGTALQPQHF.

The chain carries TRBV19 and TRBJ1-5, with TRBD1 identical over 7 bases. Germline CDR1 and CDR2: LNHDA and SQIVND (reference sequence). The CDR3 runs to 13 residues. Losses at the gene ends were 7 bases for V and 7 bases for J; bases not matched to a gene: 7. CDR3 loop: CASMTGLGQPQHF. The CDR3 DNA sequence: TGTGCCAGTATGACAGGGTTGGGACAGCCCCAGCATTTT.

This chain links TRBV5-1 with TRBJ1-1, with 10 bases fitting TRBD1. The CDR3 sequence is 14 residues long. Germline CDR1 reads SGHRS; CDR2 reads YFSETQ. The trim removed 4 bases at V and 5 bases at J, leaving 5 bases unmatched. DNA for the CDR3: TGCGCCAGCAGCCGGACAGGGGGATATACTGAAGCTTTCTTT. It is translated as CASSRTGGYTEAFF.

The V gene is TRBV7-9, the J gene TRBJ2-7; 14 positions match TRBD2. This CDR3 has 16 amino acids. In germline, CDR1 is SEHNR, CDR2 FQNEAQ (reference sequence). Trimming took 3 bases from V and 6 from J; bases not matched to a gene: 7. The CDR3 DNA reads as TGTGCCAGCAGCTTGGCGGGACTAGCGGGAGTATTCGAGCAGTACTTC. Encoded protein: CASSLAGLAGVFEQYF. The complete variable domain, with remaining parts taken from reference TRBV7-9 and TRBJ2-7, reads DTGVSQNPRHKITKRGQNVTFRCDPISEHNRLYWYRQTLGQGPEFLTYFQNEAQLEKSRLLSDRFSAERPKGSFSTLEIQRTEQGDSAMYLCASSLAGLAGVFEQYFGPGTRLTVT.

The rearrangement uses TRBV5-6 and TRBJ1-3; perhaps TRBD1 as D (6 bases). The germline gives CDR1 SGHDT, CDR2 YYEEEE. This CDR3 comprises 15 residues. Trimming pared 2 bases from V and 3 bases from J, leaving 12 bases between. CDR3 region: CASSFYWGHGNTIYF. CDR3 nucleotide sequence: TGTGCCAGCAGCTTCTATTGGGGACATGGAAACACCATATATTTT.